The 9 T cell receptor beta chains reported below all come from one sample, sequenced in a study of cytomegalovirus exposure and HLA in healthy donors. Amplification used 60 Vbeta primers and 13 Jbeta primers. The data were produced by immunoSEQ multiplex PCR, yet TCRdb's version contains in-frame clones alone and is incomplete. This table holds around 150,000 clones, 80% found once. Sequencing was done on a sample of PBMCs. These receptors all come from a man younger than 40 in good health.

The chain couples TRBV7-8 to TRBJ2-5; 9 bases line up with TRBD2. Germline V gene sequence: CDR1 SGHVS, CDR2 FQNEAQ. The CDR3 sequence is 17 residues long. V lost 7 bases and J lost 5; bases outside the gene matches: 17. CDR3 bases: TGTGCCAGCACCAAGAAAAGGACTAGCGTCCGGCCGGAGACCCAGTACTTC. It codes for CASTKKRTSVRPETQYF.

The chain carries TRBV11-1 and TRBJ2-7; tentative D call: TRBD1 (7 bases). Trimming cost V 5 bases and J 2 bases, with 13 bases left between them. Per germline, CDR1 SGHAT and CDR2 FQDESV (reference sequence). The CDR3 is 14 residues long. The CDR3 bases are TGTGCCAGCAGCCCAGGAGGGACAGCCTACGAGCAGTACTTC. This encodes CASSPGGTAYEQYF. Combining the CDR3 with reference TRBV11-1 and TRBJ2-7 gives the whole variable domain EAEVAQSPRYKITEKSQAVAFWCDPISGHATLYWYRQILGQGPELLVQFQDESVVDDSQLPKDRFSAERLKGVDSTLKIQPAELGDSAMYLCASSPGGTAYEQYFGPGTRLTVT.

V and J are TRBV13 and TRBJ2-2; possibly TRBD2 for D (7 bases). The CDR3 is 16 residues long. CDR1 is PRHDT and CDR2 is FYEKMQ in the germline V gene (reference sequence). The V end lost 5 bases, the J end lost 5 bases, and 18 bases lay between the germline ends. CDR3 in amino acids: CASSTRGGGRTGELFF. DNA of the CDR3: TGTGCCAGCAGCACCCGGGGCGGGGGCCGGACCGGGGAGCTGTTTTTT.

The chain recombines TRBV2 with TRBJ2-3; possibly TRBD1 for D (5 bases). The CDR3 has 15 residues. The ends were cut back, 2 bases at V and 2 bases at J, with 11 bases in the middle. CDR1 is SNHLY, CDR2 FYNNEI, per germline. In DNA, the CDR3 is TGTGCCAGCAGTGAACAGGGTGGGCACACAGATACGCAGTATTTT. This encodes CASSEQGGHTDTQYF.

V and J are TRBV4-1 and TRBJ2-2; unclear D gene. Germline CDR1 MGHRA, CDR2 YSYEKL. The V end lost 1 base, the J end lost 0 bases, and 3 bases lay between the germline ends. CDR3 length: 14 amino acids. The DNA for the CDR3 is TGCGCCAGCAGCCAAGCTACGAACACCGGGGAGCTGTTTTTT. Translation gives CASSQATNTGELFF.

Comments on this clone: At one of its ends the junction is not consistent with the germline gene, which may arise from a read error. V is TRBV7-9 and J is TRBJ2-2, with 7 positions matching TRBD1. This CDR3 is 12 amino acids long. The germline CDR1 and CDR2 sequences are SEHNR and FQNEAQ (reference sequence). This CDR3 is CSRDRNTGELFF. The CDR3, as DNA: TGTTCCAGGGACAGGAACACCGGGGAGCTGTTTTTT.

CDR3 sequence reads: CASSSTQGSRQETQYF. Written as DNA, the CDR3 is TGCGCCAGCAGTTCGACACAGGGGAGTCGGCAAGAGACCCAGTACTTC. V usage is TRBV5-1 and J usage is TRBJ2-5; 7 bases align to TRBD1. V was clipped by 5 bases and J by 2 bases; unmatched bases: 12. The CDR3 loop spans 16 amino acids. Germline V CDR1 and CDR2: SGHRS, YFSETQ.

The J gene is TRBJ2-7, the V gene TRBV28; D perhaps matches TRBD1 (5 bases). Germline V CDR1 and CDR2: MDHEN, SYDVKM. V lost 5 bases, J lost 2 bases, and 13 bases lay in between. The CDR3 runs to 14 residues. For the CDR3, the DNA is TGTGCCAGCAGTAGTGGGGCCAATCCCTACGAGCAGTACTTC. The encoded protein is CASSSGANPYEQYF.

The CDR3: CASAWREIVNEQFF. CDR3 coding DNA: TGTGCTAGTGCGTGGCGGGAGATAGTAAATGAGCAGTTCTTC. This rearrangement joins TRBV12-5 to TRBJ2-1, with 7 bases aligning to TRBD2. Losses at the gene ends were 7 bases for V and 7 bases for J; bases not matched to a gene: 10. CDR1 and CDR2 (germline): LGHNT, FRNRAP. The CDR3 length is 14 residues.